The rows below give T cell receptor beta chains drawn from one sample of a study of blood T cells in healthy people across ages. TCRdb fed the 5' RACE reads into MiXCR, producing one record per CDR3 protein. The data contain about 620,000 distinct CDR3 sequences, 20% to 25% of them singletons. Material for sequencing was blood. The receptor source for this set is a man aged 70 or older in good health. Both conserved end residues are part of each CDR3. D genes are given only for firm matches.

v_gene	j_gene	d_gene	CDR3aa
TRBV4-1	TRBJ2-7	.	CASSQGDPEWGYEQYF
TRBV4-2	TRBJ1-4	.	CASSPGEGKLFF
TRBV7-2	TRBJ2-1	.	CASSEPGGEVF
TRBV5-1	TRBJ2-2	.	CASGPSTSNTGELFF
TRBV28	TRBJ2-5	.	CASSLEGNGRAGTQYF
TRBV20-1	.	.	CSARWGTSYEQYF
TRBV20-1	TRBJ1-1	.	CSAKGAPSDTEAFF
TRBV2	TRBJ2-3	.	CASFGGETDTQYF
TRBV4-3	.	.	CASSPRYPRGLYEQYF
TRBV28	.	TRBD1	CASRTGDEQFF
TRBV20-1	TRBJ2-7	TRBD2	CSAPLGTSGRYEQYF
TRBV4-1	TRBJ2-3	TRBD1	CASSLGQGGTDTQYF
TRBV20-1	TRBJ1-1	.	CSASSVGVAFF
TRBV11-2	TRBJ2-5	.	CASSLGGSPLETQYF
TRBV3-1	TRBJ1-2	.	CASSQVGGGYTF
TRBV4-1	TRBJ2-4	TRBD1	CASSQGPAGGAENIQYF
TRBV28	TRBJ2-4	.	CASSLRAAKNIQYF